This TCR beta chain was retrieved from a study of blood T cell repertoires in COVID-19. Study information: T cells, B-cell-depleted T cells, or PBMCs supplied cDNA or gDNA.

Some clones are missing from TCRdb's copy, which holds only in-frame ones; the method was immunoSEQ multiplex PCR. The data contain roughly 250,000 clones, roughly 90% of them seen just once; the ten biggest clones take up 10% to 15%. The V end lost 6 bases, the J end lost 10 bases, and 12 bases lay between the germline ends. CDR3 length: 12 amino acids. The sequence derives from a woman in her 30s with COVID-19, enrolled during active disease. V gene TRBV12-3 or TRBV12-4 combines with J gene TRBJ1-4, with a weak D call TRBD1 (5 bases). Sequenced material: peripheral blood. The CDR3 region is CASRHGGGKLFF. The CDR3 DNA is TGTGCCAGCAGACACGGGGGTGGAAAACTGTTTTTT.